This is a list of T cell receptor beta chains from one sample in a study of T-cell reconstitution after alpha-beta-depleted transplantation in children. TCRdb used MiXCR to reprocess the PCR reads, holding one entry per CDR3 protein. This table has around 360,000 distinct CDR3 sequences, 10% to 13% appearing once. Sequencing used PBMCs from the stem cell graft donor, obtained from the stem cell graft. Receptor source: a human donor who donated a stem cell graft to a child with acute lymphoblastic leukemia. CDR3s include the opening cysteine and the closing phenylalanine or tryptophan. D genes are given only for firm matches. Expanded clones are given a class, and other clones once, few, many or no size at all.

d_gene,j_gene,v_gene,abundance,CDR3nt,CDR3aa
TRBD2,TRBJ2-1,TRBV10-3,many,TGTGCCATCAGTGAGACTAGCGGGAGGTTAAGCTCCTACAATGAGCAGTTCTTC,CAISETSGRLSSYNEQFF
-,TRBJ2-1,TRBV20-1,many,TGCAGTGCTAGAGGAACCCCCGACGGGCAGTTCTTC,CSARGTPDGQFF
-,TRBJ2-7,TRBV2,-,TGTGCCAGCAGTGTTGGGGCTCTCTACGAGCAGTACTTC,CASSVGALYEQYF
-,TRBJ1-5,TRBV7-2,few,TGTGCCAGCAGCTTAGCGAGGGCAGGGGTCAATCAGCCCCAGCATTTT,CASSLARAGVNQPQHF
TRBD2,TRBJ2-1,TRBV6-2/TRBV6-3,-,TGTGCCAGCAGTTCCCAATCTAGCGGGAGGGCCTACAATGAGCAGTTCTTC,CASSSQSSGRAYNEQFF
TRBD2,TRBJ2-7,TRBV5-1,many,TGCGCCAGCAGCCCGGAGGGACTAGCGGGAGATATCTACGAGCAGTACTTC,CASSPEGLAGDIYEQYF
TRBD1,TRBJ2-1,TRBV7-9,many,TGTGCCAGCAGCTCCACCCGGCTGGGGGACAGGTACAATGAGCAGTTCTTC,CASSSTRLGDRYNEQFF
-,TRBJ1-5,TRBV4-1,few,TGCGCCAGCAGCCAGGGGGCGGGCAGGCCGAATCAGCCCCAGCATTTT,CASSQGAGRPNQPQHF
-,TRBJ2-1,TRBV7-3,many,TGTGCCAGCAGCTTCAATAGCAATGAGCAGTTCTTC,CASSFNSNEQFF
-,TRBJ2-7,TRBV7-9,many,TGTGCCAGCAGCTTAGGAGGGGGGCCAACCTACGAGCAGTACTTC,CASSLGGGPTYEQYF
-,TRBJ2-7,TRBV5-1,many,TGCGCCAGCAGCGGTTATTACGAGCAGTACTTC,CASSGYYEQYF
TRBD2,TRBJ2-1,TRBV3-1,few,TGTGCCAGCCAACTAGCGGGAGCCCCCAATGAGCAGTTCTTC,CASQLAGAPNEQFF
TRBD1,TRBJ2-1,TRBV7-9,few,TGTGCCAGCAGCGGCCGGGACAGGGAACACAATGAGCAGTTCTTC,CASSGRDREHNEQFF
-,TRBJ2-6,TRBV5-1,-,TGCGCCAGCAGCTTGGAGCTCTCTGGGGCCAACGTCCTGACTTTC,CASSLELSGANVLTF
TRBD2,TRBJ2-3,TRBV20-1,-,TGCAGTGCTAATAGCGGGCCTAGCACAGATACGCAGTATTTT,CSANSGPSTDTQYF
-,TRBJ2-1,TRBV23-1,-,TGCGCCAGCACCCAACAAAGGTCCACGGGAAATGAGCAGTTCTTC,CASTQQRSTGNEQFF
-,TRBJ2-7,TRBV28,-,TGTGCCAGCAGTTTTGGGACCGATATCTACGAGCAGTACTTC,CASSFGTDIYEQYF
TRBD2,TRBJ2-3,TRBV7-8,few,TGTGCCAGCAGCGGGGCTAGCGGGCCCCGCACAGATACGCAGTATTTT,CASSGASGPRTDTQYF
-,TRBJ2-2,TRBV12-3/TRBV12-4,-,TGTGCCAGCAGTTGGGATACCGGGGAGCTGTTTTTT,CASSWDTGELFF
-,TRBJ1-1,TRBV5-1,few,TGCGCCAGCAGCTTGGGTACAGGATTCGTGAACACTGAAGCTTTCTTT,CASSLGTGFVNTEAFF
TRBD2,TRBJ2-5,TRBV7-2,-,TGTGCCAGCAGCCTCGAACTAGCGGTGTACCAAGAGACCCAGTACTTC,CASSLELAVYQETQYF
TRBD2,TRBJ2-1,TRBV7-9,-,TGTGCCAGCAGCGGCGGGAGCCCCTACAATGAGCAGTTCTTC,CASSGGSPYNEQFF
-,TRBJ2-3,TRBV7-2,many,TGTGCCAGCAGCCCCCCGGGTAGCGGACCCACAGATACGCAGTATTTT,CASSPPGSGPTDTQYF